Shown below are 13 T cell receptor beta chains from a single sample sequenced in a study of blood T cell repertoires in COVID-19. Profiled with immunoSEQ multiplex PCR; TCRdb holds only in-frame clones, not every one. The sample has about 200,000 clones; around 86% are singletons. The material sequenced was peripheral blood. The receptors were sampled from a man older than 75 with acute or convalescent COVID-19.

The V call is TRBV30, the J call TRBJ2-5, with D possibly matching TRBD2 (5 bases). Per the germline V gene, CDR1 is GTSNPN and CDR2 is SVGIG (reference sequence). CDR3 length: 13 amino acids. Trimming cost V 3 bases and J 1 base, with 9 bases left between them. This CDR3 is CAWRGAFQETQYF. The CDR3 region has the DNA TGTGCCTGGAGGGGAGCATTCCAAGAGACCCAGTACTTC.

The chain couples TRBV7-8 to TRBJ1-2; a possible D gene is TRBD1 (6 bases). Trimming cost V 2 bases and J 9 bases, with 10 bases left between them. The V gene's germline CDR1 is SGHVS and CDR2 FQNEAQ. The CDR3 sequence is 12 residues long. The CDR3 reads CASSLPQGSYTF. CDR3 nucleotide sequence: TGTGCCAGCAGCTTACCACAGGGAAGCTACACCTTC.

The rearrangement links TRBV7-2 to TRBJ2-7; TRBD2 might be the D (6 bases). The V end was cut by 7 bases, the J end by 1 base, with 14 bases between. CDR1 and CDR2 (germline): SGHTA, FQGNSA. The CDR3 is 14 amino acids. As DNA, the CDR3 is TGTGCCAGCACCTCGCCCGGGACTTCCTACGAGCAGTACTTC. This encodes CASTSPGTSYEQYF. Looking up the rest from reference TRBV7-2 and TRBJ2-7 gives the full variable domain: GAGVSQSPSNKVTEKGKDVELRCDPISGHTALYWYRQSLGQGLEFLIYFQGNSAPDKSGLPSDRFSAERTGGSVSTLTIQRTQQEDSAVYLCASTSPGTSYEQYFGPGTRLTVT.

V is TRBV11-3 and J is TRBJ2-3; 10 positions agree with TRBD2. With 0 bases clipped from V and 10 bases from J, the junction kept 7 bases outside the gene matches. This CDR3 spans 15 amino acids. Germline CDR1 and CDR2: SGHNT and YENEEA. This CDR3 reads CASSLDLAGVSSQYF. CDR3 sequence (DNA): TGTGCCAGCAGCTTAGACCTAGCGGGAGTCTCATCGCAGTATTTT.

V is TRBV24-1 and J is TRBJ2-3, with D tentatively TRBD1 (5 bases). Germline lookup yields CDR1 KGHDR and CDR2 SFDVKD. The CDR3 has 14 amino acids. V was clipped by 5 bases and J by 0 bases, with 8 bases between them. CDR3 protein: CATSVSGSTDTQYF. CDR3 coding DNA: TGTGCCACCAGTGTTTCAGGGAGCACAGATACGCAGTATTTT.

This clone was detected only once. The CDR3 DNA reads as TGTGCCAGCAGTCGATTGGACTGGCGGGGCTATGGCTACACCTTC. This codes for CASSRLDWRGYGYTF. The chain combines TRBV27 with TRBJ1-2; D not resolved. Trimming shortened V by 5 bases and J by 4 bases, and 17 bases separated the two germline ends. Germline-derived CDR1 and CDR2 are MNHEY and SMNVEV (reference sequence). This CDR3 region has 15 residues.

The chain carries TRBV29-1 and TRBJ2-2; weak D call: TRBD2 (6 bases). The CDR3 is 14 residues long. Germline loops: CDR1 SQVTM, CDR2 ANQGSEA. The V and J ends lost 3 bases and 0 bases respectively, with 8 bases between them. CDR3 bases: TGCAGCGTTGAGGCGGGATCGAACACCGGGGAGCTGTTTTTT. This encodes CSVEAGSNTGELFF.

This sequence joins TRBV7-9 and TRBJ2-7; D is ambiguous. The CDR3 is 13 residues long. Trimming cost V 5 bases and J 0 bases, with 8 bases left between them. Germline CDR1 and CDR2: SEHNR and FQNEAQ (reference sequence). The CDR3: CASSPEASYEQYV. The CDR3 bases are TGTGCCAGCAGCCCCGAAGCCTCCTACGAGCAGTACGTC.

The chain links TRBV2 to TRBJ2-1, with D unresolved. The V gene lost 6 bases and the J gene lost 2 bases, with 14 bases spanning the gap. This CDR3 region has 15 residues. Germline V lookup: CDR1 SNHLY, CDR2 FYNNEI. The CDR3: CASSVSWLAYNEQFF. The CDR3 nucleotides read TGTGCCAGCAGCGTAAGTTGGCTCGCCTACAATGAGCAGTTCTTC.

The J gene is TRBJ1-2, the V gene TRBV6-1; possibly TRBD1 for D (5 bases). V was trimmed by 2 bases and J by 0 bases, leaving 10 bases between them. Germline V gene sequence: CDR1 MNHNS, CDR2 SASEGT. This CDR3 region has 15 residues. CDR3 amino acids: CASSEWRQTNYGYTF. The CDR3 DNA sequence: TGTGCCAGCAGTGAATGGCGACAGACTAACTATGGCTACACCTTC.

The V call is TRBV7-2, the J call TRBJ2-3; possible D gene TRBD1, 6 bases. Germline values: CDR1 SGHTA, CDR2 FQGNSA. Trimming stripped 5 bases from V and 1 base from J, with 13 bases between. The CDR3 is 15 amino acids. The chain's CDR3 is CASSTRQVRTDTQYF. CDR3 sequence (DNA): TGTGCCAGCAGCACCCGACAGGTCCGCACAGATACGCAGTATTTT.

This clone showed up just a few times. This rearrangement joins TRBV19 to TRBJ2-7; 9 bases fit TRBD1. The CDR3 runs 14 residues. CDR1 and CDR2 (germline): LNHDA, SQIVND (reference sequence). Trimming took 6 bases from V and 7 from J; bases not matched to a gene: 10. In DNA form, the CDR3 reads TGTGCCAGTAGCCACAGGGGGCTTATAGGGGAGCAGTACTTC. It encodes CASSHRGLIGEQYF.

The chain uses TRBV6-4 and TRBJ1-3; D is undetermined. Germline CDR1 reads MRHNA; CDR2 reads SNTAGT. Trimming removed 2 bases at V and 3 bases at J, with 5 bases between. The CDR3 has 13 amino acids. CDR3 region: CASSDRFGNTIYF. The CDR3 DNA sequence: TGTGCCAGCAGTGACCGGTTTGGAAACACCATATATTTT.